This entry is about one TCR beta chain. The antigen remains undetermined. TCRdb re-analysed the reads in MiXCR, keeping a single row per CDR3 protein. The repertoire consists of roughly 500,000 distinct CDR3 sequences, with approximately 46% occurring once and the leading ten covering about 45%. These data are taken from a study of T cell repertoires in cytomegalovirus infection. Study at large: CMV epitopes that were recently identified and HLA-C-restricted were used alongside well-studied HLA-B-restricted ones. The study's findings and limits: In two of eight donors, the top clonotype was HLA-C-restricted CMV-specific.

Trimming took 2 bases from V and 6 from J, leaving 11 bases between them. In germline, CDR1 is SGHVS, CDR2 FNYEAQ. This CDR3 contains 13 residues. The specimen comprised cultured PBMCs, sampled from culture after CMV antigen stimulation. This chain uses TRBV7-6 with TRBJ2-7, with D uncertain. The sequence derives from a human donor in good health (CMV status not recorded). Some clones in this sample may be carry-over from other donors' samples. The CDR3 DNA sequence: TGTGCCAGCAGCTTAAGGCCGATGGGCGAGCAGTACTTC. It codes for CASSLRPMGEQYF.